Below are 22 T cell receptor beta chains sequenced from a single sample in a study of blood T cells in healthy people across ages. A second PCR, run for roughly 7 to 12 cycles, used a sample-barcoded 5' primer plus a J-beta primer mix. TCRdb fed the 5' RACE reads into MiXCR, producing one record per CDR3 protein. The sample has just under 900,000 distinct CDR3 sequences, more than 25% seen once. Sequencing input: blood. The receptor source for this set is a woman older than 75 in good health.

Many counts were recorded for this clonotype. The genes are TRBV5-1 and TRBJ1-2, with a possible D match to TRBD1 (5 bases). With 0 bases removed from V and 5 bases from J, the gap between germline ends came to 11 bases. Looked up from germline, CDR1 is SGHRS and CDR2 is YFSETQ. The CDR3 spans 14 residues. The CDR3 region is CASSLARVEYGYTF. The CDR3 DNA sequence: TGCGCCAGCAGCTTGGCCAGGGTTGAATATGGCTACACCTTC.

This clonotype has a count of ten or more. This rearrangement joins TRBV20-1 to TRBJ1-1; no definite D call. CDR1 and CDR2 (germline): DFQATT, SNEGSKA (reference sequence). Deletions cut 3 bases from V and 11 bases from J, with 16 bases between. This CDR3 comprises 12 residues. CDR3 in DNA: TGCAGTGCTAGTGGTCAGACGGTCGACGCTTTCTTT. Protein sequence: CSASGQTVDAFF.

The sample holds a few counts of this clonotype. The chain couples TRBV20-1 to TRBJ2-5; 7 nucleotides line up with TRBD1. This CDR3 region has 13 residues. The trim removed 7 bases at V and 4 bases at J, leaving 9 bases unmatched. Germline V CDR1 and CDR2: DFQATT, SNEGSKA (reference sequence). The CDR3, as DNA: TGCAGTGTTTTGACAGGGTTTGGAGAGACCCAGTACTTC. Translating it yields CSVLTGFGETQYF.

A note on this clonotype: This may come from a read error, since a much larger clone is one base off. The chain combines TRBV7-9 with TRBJ2-1, with 11 bases aligning to TRBD1. The CDR3 runs to 15 residues. The germline V gene has CDR1 SEHNR and CDR2 FQNEAQ (reference sequence). V gave up 3 bases and J gave up 13 bases; unmatched junction bases: 11. DNA for the CDR3: TGTGCCAGCAGCTTCGGTGGACAGGGGGCCGAGACCCAGTTCTTC. Its protein product is CASSFGGQGAETQFF.

This clonotype was detected many times. The J gene is TRBJ1-5, the V gene TRBV20-1; 8 bases align to TRBD1. The CDR3 runs 16 residues. Germline assignment: CDR1 DFQATT and CDR2 SNEGSKA (reference sequence). V dropped 0 bases and J dropped 5; count of bases not matched to a gene: 9. This CDR3 reads CSARDRDRKGYQPQHF. CDR3 sequence (DNA): TGCAGTGCTAGAGACCGGGACAGGAAGGGTTATCAGCCCCAGCATTTT.

As concerns this clonotype: Just one base apart from a much larger clone, this may be a read error. J is TRBJ2-3 and V is TRBV7-9; TRBD1 matches 7 bases. Germline V gene lookup returns CDR1 SEHNR and CDR2 FQNEAQ (reference sequence). Trimming removed 7 bases from V and 4 bases from J; junction bases left unmatched: 11. The CDR3 runs 15 residues. The CDR3 spells CASNSVRTGADTQYF. The CDR3 DNA follows: TGTGCCAGCAACTCTGTAAGAACAGGGGCAGATACGCAGTATTTT.

This clonotype was detected once. Just one base apart from a much larger clone, this may be a read error. The rearrangement joins TRBV6-5 to TRBJ2-7; D is possibly TRBD1 or TRBD2 (5 bases each). CDR3 size: 15 residues. The germline V gene has CDR1 MNHEY and CDR2 SVGAGI. V dropped 3 bases and J dropped 7 bases, with 19 bases sitting between them. The CDR3 DNA is TGTGCCAGCAGTTATAGACAGAGGGCACCCAATGAGCAGTACTTC. Encoded protein: CASSYRQRAPNEQYF.

The chain recombines TRBV30 with TRBJ2-5, with 10 positions matching TRBD1. The CDR3 has 15 amino acids. The junction had 13 bases not matched to a gene; V was cut back by 5 bases and J by 7 bases. Germline V lookup: CDR1 GTSNPN, CDR2 SVGIG (reference sequence). CDR3 nucleotides: TGTGCCTGGGATCCAGGACAGGGGGGGTTCGGGACCCAGTACTTC. Residues: CAWDPGQGGFGTQYF.

The chain joins TRBV29-1 to TRBJ1-4; 9 positions match TRBD1. This CDR3 is built from 15 residues. The germline CDR1 and CDR2 sequences are SQVTM and ANQGSEA. Trimming at V came to 4 bases and at J to 7 bases, leaving 10 bases not matched to a gene. CDR3: CSVGRGTGKGEKLFF. The DNA for the CDR3 is TGCAGCGTTGGAAGAGGGACAGGGAAAGGTGAAAAACTGTTTTTT.

This clonotype appeared many times. The chain uses TRBV7-2 and TRBJ1-2, with D possibly matching TRBD1 (5 bases). CDR1 is SGHTA and CDR2 is FQGNSA in the germline V gene. The CDR3 extends over 16 amino acids. V lost 1 base, J lost 3 bases, and 15 bases lay in between. The CDR3 reads CASSLGGAGSDYGYTF. CDR3 coding DNA: TGTGCCAGCAGCTTAGGGGGAGCAGGGAGTGACTATGGCTACACCTTC.

The table lists this clonotype with a few counts. It may be a read error: a sequence one base away is much more abundant. The V gene is TRBV12-3 or TRBV12-4, the J gene TRBJ2-1, with D possibly being TRBD2 (7 bases). Trimming removed 3 bases from V and 8 bases from J, with 29 bases in between. There are 19 residues in the CDR3. This CDR3 is CASSFWAFGGGHMGDEQFF. CDR3 coding DNA: TGTGCCAGCAGTTTTTGGGCCTTTGGGGGGGGCCATATGGGGGATGAGCAGTTCTTC.

At least ten counts were recorded for this clonotype. This chain links TRBV3-1 with TRBJ2-6, with 7 bases lining up with TRBD1. The germline CDR1 and CDR2 sequences are LGHDT and YNNKEL (reference sequence). V lost 1 base to trimming and J lost 2 bases; unmatched junction nucleotides: 2. CDR3 length: 16 residues. CDR3: CASSQVQGPGANVLTF. Here the CDR3 DNA reads TGTGCCAGCAGCCAAGTACAGGGGCCTGGGGCCAACGTCCTGACTTTC.

This clonotype appeared a few times. The chain has TRBV3-1 and TRBJ1-2, with 9 positions matching TRBD1. The V gene's germline CDR1 is LGHDT and CDR2 YNNKEL (reference sequence). The CDR3 has 16 amino acids. V shed 3 bases and J 7 bases; nucleotides not matched to a gene: 12. The CDR3 region is CASSQAHGTGTPGYTF. The CDR3, as DNA: TGTGCCAGCAGCCAGGCCCATGGGACAGGGACTCCTGGCTACACCTTC. Full variable domain (outside the CDR3, taken from reference TRBV3-1 and TRBJ1-2): DTAVSQTPKYLVTQMGNDKSIKCEQNLGHDTMYWYKQDSKKFLKIMFSYNNKELIINETVPNRFSPKSPDKAHLNLHINSLELGDSAVYFCASSQAHGTGTPGYTFGSGTRLTVV.

The chain carries TRBV6-1 and TRBJ1-1, with TRBD1 matching 7 bases. This CDR3 is built from 14 residues. From germline, CDR1 is MNHNS and CDR2 SASEGT. The V gene end was trimmed by 1 base and the J gene end by 7 bases; junction bases not matched to a gene: 6. Here the CDR3 DNA reads TGTGCCAGCAGTGAAGAGGGGGCCTCCCGTGAAGCTTTCTTT. As protein: CASSEEGASREAFF.

This clonotype appeared a few times. A much larger clone is a single base away; this may be a read error. The V gene is TRBV20-1, the J gene TRBJ1-2; unclear D gene. Germline V gene sequence: CDR1 DFQATT, CDR2 SNEGSKA (reference sequence). Trimming took off 0 bases at V and 2 bases at J, with 16 bases between the two ends. The CDR3 contains 16 residues. CDR3 amino acids: CSARERIGRRNYGYTF. In DNA, the CDR3 is TGCAGTGCTAGAGAACGGATAGGGAGGCGGAACTATGGCTACACCTTC.

The chain recombines TRBV7-9 with TRBJ2-5; 8 nucleotides match TRBD2. The CDR3 runs to 15 residues. V lost 4 bases to trimming and J lost 7 bases; unmatched junction nucleotides: 11. Germline V lookup: CDR1 SEHNR, CDR2 FQNEAQ (reference sequence). The chain's CDR3 is CASSSLASAGGTQYF. CDR3 sequence (DNA): TGTGCCAGCAGCTCCTTGGCTAGCGCGGGGGGGACCCAGTACTTC.

This clonotype was recorded many times. The chain combines TRBV20-1 with TRBJ2-3; 9 nucleotides match TRBD2. CDR1 is DFQATT and CDR2 is SNEGSKA in the germline V gene (reference sequence). The CDR3 extends over 17 amino acids. J gave up 0 bases and V 1 base, and 8 bases lay outside the gene matches. The CDR3 loop reads CSARGGLAGSSTDTQYF. In DNA form, the CDR3 reads TGCAGTGCTAGAGGTGGTCTAGCGGGGTCTAGCACAGATACGCAGTATTTT.

About this clonotype itself: Since a much larger clone is just one base distant, this may be a read error. This chain links TRBV6-2 or TRBV6-3 with TRBJ2-3, with TRBD2 matching over 7 bases. V shed 8 bases and J 1 base; nucleotides not matched to a gene: 0. This CDR3 comprises 12 residues. Germline V lookup: CDR1 MNHEY, CDR2 SVGEGT. CDR3 sequence: CASREGTDTQYF. CDR3 DNA sequence: TGTGCCAGCCGGGAGGGCACAGATACGCAGTATTTT.

The chain links TRBV12-3 or TRBV12-4 to TRBJ2-5; D not certain. The CDR3 runs to 11 residues. The CDR3 loop reads CVGSSSGTQYF. The CDR3 DNA reads TGTGTCGGCAGTTCGAGTGGGACCCAGTACTTC.

The chain has TRBV5-1 and TRBJ2-4; D might be TRBD1 or TRBD2, each matching 5 bases. Trimming removed 4 bases at V and 0 bases at J, with 20 bases between. Germline values: CDR1 SGHRS, CDR2 YFSETQ. The CDR3 is 18 residues long. The CDR3 spells CASSVGTQGKIAKNIQYF. CDR3 in DNA: TGCGCCAGCAGCGTTGGGACCCAAGGAAAGATAGCCAAAAACATTCAGTACTTC.

This clonotype has at least ten counts. The chain uses TRBV29-1 and TRBJ2-5; the match to TRBD1 covers 11 bases. The CDR3 covers 16 residues. V lost 0 bases, J lost 1 base, and 4 bases stayed unmatched. Germline values: CDR1 SQVTM, CDR2 ANQGSEA. The CDR3 loop reads CSVEDYGTGGQETQYF. The CDR3 region has the DNA TGCAGCGTTGAAGATTATGGGACAGGGGGCCAAGAGACCCAGTACTTC.

There are many counts of this clonotype. This sequence joins TRBV12-3 or TRBV12-4 and TRBJ2-1; no clear D. This CDR3 is built from 14 residues. Trimming shortened V by 3 bases and J by 4 bases, and 10 bases separated the two germline ends. The CDR3 here is CASSFGLVYNEQFF. In DNA, the CDR3 is TGTGCCAGCAGTTTCGGGCTAGTGTACAATGAGCAGTTCTTC.